This is a list of T cell receptor beta chains from one sample in a study of blood T cell repertoires in COVID-19. Data came from immunoSEQ multiplex PCR; TCRdb stores just in-frame clones and leaves some out. The sample has roughly 76,000 clones; around 86% are singletons. The sequencing input was peripheral blood. The receptors come from a woman aged 18-29 years with acute or convalescent COVID-19. Both conserved end residues are part of each CDR3. The order of the fields is CDR3 length, J gene, V gene, CDR3 protein.

len: 14
j_gene: TRBJ1-2
v_gene: TRBV6-5
CDR3aa: CASSYSQDNYGYTF

len: 15
j_gene: TRBJ2-1
v_gene: TRBV9
CDR3aa: CASSVGLAGDHEQFF

len: 16
j_gene: TRBJ1-4
v_gene: TRBV4-3
CDR3aa: CASSQDWPGGHEKLFF

len: 15
j_gene: TRBJ1-5
v_gene: TRBV6-5
CDR3aa: CASSPGQGGSQPQHF

len: 13
j_gene: TRBJ2-3
v_gene: TRBV7-8
CDR3aa: CASSLVKRGTQYF

len: 13
j_gene: TRBJ2-1
v_gene: TRBV6-5
CDR3aa: CASGDSLRGEQFF

len: 14
j_gene: TRBJ2-3
v_gene: TRBV3-1/TRBV3-2
CDR3aa: CASSQERGGDTQYF

len: 15
j_gene: TRBJ2-1
v_gene: TRBV6-6
CDR3aa: CASSYRLAGLNEQFF

len: 14
j_gene: TRBJ2-7
v_gene: TRBV7-9
CDR3aa: CASNQERKQYEQYF

len: 18
j_gene: TRBJ1-2
v_gene: TRBV28
CDR3aa: CASSSPDRVAPAHYGYTF

len: 14
j_gene: TRBJ2-7
v_gene: TRBV28
CDR3aa: CASSFISGGGEQYF

len: 14
j_gene: TRBJ2-7
v_gene: TRBV7-8
CDR3aa: CASSTGDSPYEQYF

len: 13
j_gene: TRBJ1-5
v_gene: TRBV2
CDR3aa: CASSSYGNQPQHF

len: 14
j_gene: TRBJ1-6
v_gene: TRBV10-3
CDR3aa: CAISERQNNSPLHF

len: 15
j_gene: TRBJ1-2
v_gene: TRBV5-4
CDR3aa: CASRGEQGGSYGYTF